Following are 25 T cell receptor beta chains from one sample sequenced in a study of Graves' ophthalmopathy and Graves' hyperthyroidism. RNA transcripts were the source from which TCR beta CDR3 regions were amplified. HTBI primers served in a first-round RT-PCR, which a second-round multiplex PCR followed. TCRdb re-derived calls from the multiplex PCR reads in MiXCR, one entry per CDR3 protein. This sample carries over a million distinct CDR3 sequences, about 40% of them seen once, and the ten largest clones take approximately 10%. Sequencing was performed on peripheral blood or thyroid tissue (not recorded which). These receptors originate from an adult man with Graves' hyperthyroidism.

This clonotype was seen at least ten times. The chain links TRBV15 to TRBJ1-6; D gene unclear. This CDR3 is built from 15 residues. CDR1 LNHNV and CDR2 YYDKDF come from the germline V gene (reference sequence). The V and J ends lost 2 bases and 5 bases respectively, with 10 bases between them. CDR3 region: CATSRRLDDNSPLHF. The CDR3, as DNA: TGTGCCACCAGCAGACGGCTCGACGATAATTCACCCCTCCACTTT.

This sequence joins TRBV7-9 and TRBJ2-2; 9 bases fit TRBD1. Germline V lookup: CDR1 SEHNR, CDR2 FQNEAQ (reference sequence). Germline trimming cut 0 bases from V and 1 base from J; bases unmatched to any gene: 3. This CDR3 has 17 amino acids. CDR3 sequence: CASSLASGQGNTGELFF. CDR3 nucleotides: TGTGCCAGCAGCTTAGCCTCGGGACAGGGGAACACCGGGGAGCTGTTTTTT.

The sample holds many counts of this clonotype. The chain links TRBV7-8 to TRBJ2-7; no clear D. Trimming stripped 5 bases from V and 2 bases from J, with 10 bases between. The CDR3 spans 13 residues. Germline V CDR1 and CDR2: SGHVS, FQNEAQ. The CDR3, as DNA: TGTGCCAGCAGCAACAACCGGGCCTACGAGCAGTACTTC. It codes for CASSNNRAYEQYF.

This clonotype was counted between two and nine times. The gene calls are TRBV5-6 and TRBJ2-5; TRBD2 aligns across 13 bases. Germline lookup yields CDR1 SGHDT and CDR2 YYEEEE. V shed 1 base, J shed 2 bases, and the junction held 5 bases outside the gene matches. This CDR3 spans 17 amino acids. CDR3 region: CASSLSTSGRVQETQYF. In nucleotides, the CDR3 is TGTGCCAGCAGCTTGTCTACTAGCGGGAGGGTACAAGAGACCCAGTACTTC.

J is TRBJ1-5 and V is TRBV7-9; no clear D gene. Trimming took 5 bases from V and 11 from J, leaving 16 bases between them. This CDR3 region has 13 residues. CDR1 is SEHNR, CDR2 FQNEAQ, per germline (reference sequence). The chain's CDR3 is CASSGDPSETQHF. The CDR3 DNA sequence: TGTGCCAGCAGCGGAGACCCTTCGGAGACCCAGCATTTT.

The chain employs TRBV25-1 and TRBJ2-2; 11 positions agree with TRBD1. The length of the CDR3 is 22 residues. V gave up 5 bases and J gave up 4 bases; unmatched junction bases: 24. Per the germline V gene, CDR1 is MGHDK and CDR2 is SYGVNS. CDR3 loop: CASSLHLKGYPTGTGGTGELFF. CDR3 bases: TGTGCCAGCAGTCTCCACTTGAAGGGATATCCTACCGGGACAGGGGGCACCGGGGAGCTGTTTTTT.

This clonotype has a count of ten or more. This chain joins TRBV9 and TRBJ1-5; D uncertain. This CDR3 is 13 amino acids long. From germline, CDR1 is SGDLS and CDR2 YYNGEE. V lost 1 base to trimming and J lost 6 bases, with 8 bases between them. The CDR3 DNA reads TGTGCCAGCAGCGTATCTGTCGGTCAGCCCCAGCATTTT. Protein product: CASSVSVGQPQHF.

This clonotype was counted many times. V usage is TRBV12-3 or TRBV12-4 and J usage is TRBJ1-1, with TRBD1 as a possible D gene (5 bases). Trimming took off 5 bases at V and 11 bases at J, with 15 bases between the two ends. CDR3 length equals 12 residues. The CDR3 DNA follows: TGTGCCAGCAGTCCGGACACGATGGGCGCTTTCTTT. Protein sequence: CASSPDTMGAFF.

The rearrangement links TRBV7-2 to TRBJ2-5, with 10 bases lining up with TRBD2. The CDR3 runs 18 residues. Germline-derived CDR1 and CDR2 are SGHTA and FQGNSA. The V segment lost 7 bases and the J segment 2 bases; nucleotides outside the gene matches: 16. CDR3 protein: CASTLRQAPAGGQETQYF. For the CDR3, the DNA is TGTGCCAGCACTTTACGCCAAGCCCCAGCGGGGGGGCAAGAGACCCAGTACTTC.

This clonotype was seen only a few times. The rearrangement uses TRBV20-1 and TRBJ2-5, with 7 bases aligning to TRBD1. This CDR3 is built from 16 residues. CDR1 is DFQATT, CDR2 SNEGSKA, per germline (reference sequence). J lost 5 bases, V lost 2 bases, and 14 bases had no gene match. DNA of the CDR3: TGCAGTGCTAGAAAGACAGGGAACACCAAAGGCGAGACCCAGTACTTC. It yields the protein CSARKTGNTKGETQYF.

The CDR3 nucleotides read TGTGCCAGCAGCCACCGCTCTGGAGTTCCGGGACTAGCGACGAACACCGGGGAGCTGTTTTTT. It codes for CASSHRSGVPGLATNTGELFF. The chain is built from TRBV7-6 and TRBJ2-2, with 10 positions matching TRBD2. This CDR3 has 21 amino acids. V gave up 5 bases and J gave up 0 bases; unmatched junction bases: 18. Germline V lookup: CDR1 SGHVS, CDR2 FNYEAQ.

This clonotype was found many times. The gene calls are TRBV24-1 and TRBJ1-1, with 10 positions matching TRBD1. The CDR3 sequence is 13 residues long. With V trimmed by 5 bases and J by 9 bases, 5 bases remained unmatched. CDR1 KGHDR and CDR2 SFDVKD come from the germline V gene. The CDR3 DNA reads TGTGCCACCAGTGGTTCTGACAGGGGGCAAGCTTTCTTT. The encoded protein is CATSGSDRGQAFF.

At least ten counts were recorded for this clonotype. This rearrangement joins TRBV19 to TRBJ2-7; D unclear. This CDR3 has 12 residues. Trimming left V 3 bases short and J 2 bases short, with 5 bases between. The germline V gene has CDR1 LNHDA and CDR2 SQIVND (reference sequence). In nucleotides, the CDR3 is TGTGCCAGTAGTATGAATGCCTACGAGCAGTACTTC. Translated, it gives CASSMNAYEQYF. The full variable domain, with the rest looked up from reference TRBV19 and TRBJ2-7, is DGGITQSPKYLFRKEGQNVTLSCEQNLNHDAMYWYRQDPGQGLRLIYYSQIVNDFQKGDIAEGYSVSREKKESFPLTVTSAQKNPTAFYLCASSMNAYEQYFGPGTRLTVT.

The chain combines TRBV29-1 with TRBJ1-2; possibly TRBD1 for D (5 bases). The CDR3 runs to 13 residues. V dropped 6 bases and J dropped 7 bases, with 18 bases sitting between them. CDR1 is SQVTM and CDR2 is ANQGSEA in the germline V gene. This chain's CDR3 is CSVPSGTNSGYTF. The CDR3 coding sequence is TGCAGCGTACCAAGCGGGACCAATAGTGGCTACACCTTC.

A word on this clonotype: Just one base apart from a much larger clone, this may be a read error. The rearrangement uses TRBV10-3 and TRBJ1-2, with a possible D match to TRBD1 (5 bases). In germline, CDR1 is ENHRY, CDR2 SYGVKD. The CDR3 contains 15 residues. CDR3 sequence (DNA): TGTGCCGTCAGACCCGGGGACGGACTTCTCTATGGCTACACCTTC. This sequence encodes CAVRPGDGLLYGYTF.

This clonotype was detected ten times or more. V is TRBV29-1 and J is TRBJ2-6; perhaps TRBD1 as D (6 bases). Germline CDR1 SQVTM, CDR2 ANQGSEA. The ends were cut back, 4 bases at V and 0 bases at J, with 13 bases in the middle. The CDR3 extends over 16 amino acids. The CDR3: CSVAPRGGSGANVLTF. The CDR3 region has the DNA TGCAGCGTTGCTCCACGAGGGGGCTCTGGGGCCAACGTCCTGACTTTC.

The gene calls are TRBV2 and TRBJ1-2; 9 nucleotides agree with TRBD1. The CDR3 totals 14 residues. With 6 bases clipped from V and 6 bases from J, the junction kept 8 bases outside the gene matches. In germline, CDR1 is SNHLY, CDR2 FYNNEI. CDR3 region: CASSVGDRVDGYTF. The CDR3, as DNA: TGTGCCAGCAGCGTGGGGGACAGGGTGGATGGCTACACCTTC.

V gene TRBV19 combines with J gene TRBJ1-6; D may be TRBD1 (5 bases). This CDR3 has 15 amino acids. CDR1 and CDR2 (germline): LNHDA, SQIVND (reference sequence). Trimming stripped 6 bases from V and 12 bases from J, with 21 bases between. The CDR3 loop is CASRGGTGGGRPLHF. The DNA of the CDR3 is TGTGCCAGTAGAGGCGGGACCGGAGGTGGCAGACCCCTCCACTTT.

The sample holds many counts of this clonotype. The chain combines TRBV12-3 or TRBV12-4 with TRBJ2-7; D is uncertain. V was shortened by 6 bases and J by 2 bases, with 14 bases between the two germline ends. This CDR3 contains 14 residues. CDR3 sequence reads: CASSPMTSTYEQYF. The CDR3 coding sequence is TGTGCCAGCAGCCCGATGACTTCGACCTACGAGCAGTACTTC.

At least ten counts were recorded for this clonotype. The chain couples TRBV9 to TRBJ1-4; a possible D gene is TRBD1 (5 bases). Germline loops: CDR1 SGDLS, CDR2 YYNGEE. This CDR3 spans 15 amino acids. Trimming pared 4 bases from V and 7 bases from J, leaving 17 bases between. Here the CDR3 DNA reads TGTGCCAGCAGCAGGGGAGACAGTCGGGGTGAAAAACTGTTTTTT. It is translated as CASSRGDSRGEKLFF.

This clonotype appeared many times. This sequence joins TRBV20-1 and TRBJ2-7; D unresolved. The V end lost 5 bases, the J end lost 3 bases, and 8 bases lay between the germline ends. Germline CDR1 reads DFQATT; CDR2 reads SNEGSKA (reference sequence). The CDR3 spans 11 residues. CDR3 loop: CSAPNNYEQYF. The CDR3 coding sequence is TGCAGTGCTCCAAATAACTACGAGCAGTACTTC.

The genes are TRBV5-1 and TRBJ2-5; 11 bases match TRBD1. Germline loops: CDR1 SGHRS, CDR2 YFSETQ. Losses at the gene ends were 3 bases for V and 4 bases for J; bases not matched to a gene: 2. The CDR3 is 14 amino acids. CDR3 residues: CASSYGQGAETQYF. The CDR3 nucleotides read TGCGCCAGCAGCTACGGACAGGGGGCAGAGACCCAGTACTTC.

This chain joins TRBV9 and TRBJ1-3; D perhaps matches TRBD1 (5 bases). The CDR3 has 17 amino acids. From germline, CDR1 is SGDLS and CDR2 YYNGEE. With 5 bases removed from V and 0 bases from J, the gap between germline ends came to 18 bases. The CDR3: CASSGGSGVNSGNTIYF. CDR3 nucleotides: TGTGCCAGCAGTGGGGGTTCGGGAGTGAACTCTGGAAACACCATATATTTT.

This clonotype was observed at least ten times. The gene calls are TRBV7-2 and TRBJ1-1; 7 positions match TRBD1. Trimming cost V 5 bases and J 9 bases; bases outside gene matches: 6. Germline values: CDR1 SGHTA, CDR2 FQGNSA. The CDR3 extends over 12 amino acids. The CDR3 sequence: CASSPTGVQAFF. The DNA of the CDR3 is TGTGCCAGCAGCCCCACAGGGGTGCAAGCTTTCTTT.

The chain has TRBV7-6 and TRBJ2-5; 11 nucleotides align to TRBD2. V was clipped by 2 bases and J by 4 bases; unmatched bases: 6. The CDR3 contains 16 residues. From germline, CDR1 is SGHVS and CDR2 FNYEAQ. The CDR3 loop is CASSLISGRGAETQYF. In nucleotides, the CDR3 is TGTGCCAGCAGCTTAATTAGCGGGAGGGGAGCAGAGACCCAGTACTTC.